This TCR beta chain came from a study of blood T cell repertoires in COVID-19. At the level of the study: Italy, Spain and the United States were the sources of the convalescent and acute COVID-19 samples. Sample material is recorded as cDNA or gDNA derived from T cells, B-cell-depleted T cells, or PBMCs.

As handled by the study authors: The authors estimated nucleated cell counts from reference gene primer amplification. Libraries were prepared by immunoSEQ multiplex PCR; TCRdb keeps only in-frame clonotypes and omits some of them. Clone size and the V and J calls come from that table; the DNA yielded D and trimming. This table has under 130,000 clones, 85% appearing once. Trimming shortened V by 3 bases and J by 1 base, and 14 bases separated the two germline ends. The CDR3 covers 16 residues. Germline values: CDR1 KGHSH, CDR2 LQKENI. The chain joins TRBV18 to TRBJ2-3, with no clear D. The sequencing sample was made of peripheral blood. This receptor was obtained from a man over 45 with acute or convalescent COVID-19. CDR3 sequence reads: CASSPFWAPGTDTQYF. The CDR3 DNA follows: TGTGCCAGCTCACCTTTTTGGGCCCCGGGCACAGATACGCAGTATTTT.